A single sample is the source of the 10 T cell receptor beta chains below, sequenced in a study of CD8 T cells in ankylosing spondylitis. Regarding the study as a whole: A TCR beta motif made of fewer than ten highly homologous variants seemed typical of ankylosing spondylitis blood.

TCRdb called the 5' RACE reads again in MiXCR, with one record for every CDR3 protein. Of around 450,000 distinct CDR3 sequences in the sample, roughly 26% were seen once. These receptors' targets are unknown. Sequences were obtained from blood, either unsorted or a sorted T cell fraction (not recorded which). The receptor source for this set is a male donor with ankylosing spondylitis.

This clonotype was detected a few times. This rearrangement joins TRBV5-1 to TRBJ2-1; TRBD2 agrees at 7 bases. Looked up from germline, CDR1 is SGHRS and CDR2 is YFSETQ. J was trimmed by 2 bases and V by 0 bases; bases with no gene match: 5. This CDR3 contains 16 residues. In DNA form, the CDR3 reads TGCGCCAGCAGCTTGGGGACTAGTAACGCCTACAATGAGCAGTTCTTC. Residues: CASSLGTSNAYNEQFF.

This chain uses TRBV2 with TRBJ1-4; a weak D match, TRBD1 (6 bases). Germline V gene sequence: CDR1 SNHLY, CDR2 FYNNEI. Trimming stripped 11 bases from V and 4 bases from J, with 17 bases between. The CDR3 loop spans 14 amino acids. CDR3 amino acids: CACTGTRGNEKLFF. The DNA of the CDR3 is TGTGCCTGTACAGGGACGCGGGGTAATGAAAAACTGTTTTTT.

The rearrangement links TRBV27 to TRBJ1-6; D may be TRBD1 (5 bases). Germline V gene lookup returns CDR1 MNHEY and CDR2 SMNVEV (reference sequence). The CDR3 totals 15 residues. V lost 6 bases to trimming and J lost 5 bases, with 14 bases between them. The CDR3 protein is CASSRDSGNNSPLHF. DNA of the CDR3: TGTGCCAGCAGCAGGGATAGTGGGAATAATTCACCCCTCCACTTT.

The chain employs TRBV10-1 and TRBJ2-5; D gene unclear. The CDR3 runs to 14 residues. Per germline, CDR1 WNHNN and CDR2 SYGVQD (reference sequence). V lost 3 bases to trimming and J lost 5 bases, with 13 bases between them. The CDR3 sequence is CASSDRSSRETQYF. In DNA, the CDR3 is TGCGCCAGCAGTGACAGGTCTTCAAGGGAGACCCAGTACTTC.

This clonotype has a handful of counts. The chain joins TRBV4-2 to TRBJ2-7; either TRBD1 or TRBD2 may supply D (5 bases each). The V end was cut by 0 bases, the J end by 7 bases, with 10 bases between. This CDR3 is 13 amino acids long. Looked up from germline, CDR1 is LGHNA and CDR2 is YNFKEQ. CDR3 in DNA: TGTGCCAGCAGCCAAGAAATGGGGGTTGAGCAGTACGTC. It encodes CASSQEMGVEQYV.

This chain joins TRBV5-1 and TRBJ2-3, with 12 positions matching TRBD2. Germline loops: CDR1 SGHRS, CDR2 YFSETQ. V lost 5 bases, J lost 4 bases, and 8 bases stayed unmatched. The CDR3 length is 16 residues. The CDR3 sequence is CASRILTSGSADTQYF. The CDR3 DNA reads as TGCGCCAGCAGGATTCTGACTAGCGGGAGCGCAGATACGCAGTATTTT.

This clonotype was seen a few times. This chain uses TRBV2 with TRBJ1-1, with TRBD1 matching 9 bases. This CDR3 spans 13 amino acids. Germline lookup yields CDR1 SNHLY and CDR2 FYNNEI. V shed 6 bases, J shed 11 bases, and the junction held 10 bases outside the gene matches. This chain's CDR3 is CASRAGQGTKAFF. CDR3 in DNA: TGTGCCAGCAGGGCCGGACAGGGGACGAAGGCTTTCTTT.

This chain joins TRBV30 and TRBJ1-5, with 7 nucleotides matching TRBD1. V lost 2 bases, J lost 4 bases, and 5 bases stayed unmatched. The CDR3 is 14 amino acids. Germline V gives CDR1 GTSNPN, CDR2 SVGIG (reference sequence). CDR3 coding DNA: TGTGCCTGGAGTCTAGGGGGCCGAAATCAGCCCCAGCATTTT. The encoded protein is CAWSLGGRNQPQHF.

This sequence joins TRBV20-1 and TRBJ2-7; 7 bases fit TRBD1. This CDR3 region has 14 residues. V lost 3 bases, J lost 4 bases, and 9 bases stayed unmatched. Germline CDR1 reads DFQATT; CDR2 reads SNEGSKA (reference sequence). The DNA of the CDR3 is TGCAGTGCTAGGGTCGGGACAGTAGTATACGAGCAGTACTTC. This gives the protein CSARVGTVVYEQYF.

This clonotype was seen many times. The CDR3: CASSLAPRESDIQYF. The CDR3 coding sequence is TGTGCCAGCAGCTTAGCTCCCAGGGAGAGTGACATTCAGTACTTC. V is TRBV7-2 and J is TRBJ2-4; D could derive from TRBD1 or TRBD2 (5 bases each). This CDR3 has 15 residues. Trimming shortened V by 0 bases and J by 8 bases, and 14 bases separated the two germline ends. The germline V gene has CDR1 SGHTA and CDR2 FQGNSA. The full variable domain, completed using reference TRBV7-2 and TRBJ2-4, is GAGVSQSPSNKVTEKGKDVELRCDPISGHTALYWYRQSLGQGLEFLIYFQGNSAPDKSGLPSDRFSAERTGGSVSTLTIQRTQQEDSAVYLCASSLAPRESDIQYFGAGTRLSVL.